This TCR beta chain was recorded in a study of Ad26.COV2.S vaccination and SARS-CoV-2 variants. Study-wide points: Relative to placebo recipients, vaccine recipients exhibited elevated spike-specific TCR breadth. Total T cell responses, in the TCR breadth and depth analyses, may have been underestimated. Post-vaccination spike-specific CD8+ and CD4+ T cell responses reportedly had substantial breadth.

The CDR3 spans 14 residues. V lost 6 bases and J lost 0, with 12 bases in between. CDR1 SNHLY and CDR2 FYNNEI come from the germline V gene. Noted treatment: some 20 received Ad26.COV2.S at low or high dose, single or two shots; roughly five received placebo; per-sample allocation not given. Collection of samples fell on day 63 after the first vaccine or placebo injection. The donor's status was that of an adult aged 18-55 years in Boston. A remark on this clone: Its antigen remains unidentified.

Profiled with immunoSEQ multiplex PCR; TCRdb holds only in-frame clones, not every one. The repertoire holds hundreds of thousands of clones, with roughly 90% as singletons. V usage is TRBV2 and J usage is TRBJ2-7; D may be TRBD2 (5 bases). The source was peripheral blood, collected in a trial of Ad26.COV2.S vaccine versus placebo. This clonotype originated in a person aged 18-65 years who received the Ad26.COV2.S COVID-19 vaccine or a placebo. CDR3 nucleotides: TGTGCCAGCAGGGCCGGGATCACCTCCTACGAGCAGTACTTC. Translation: CASRAGITSYEQYF.